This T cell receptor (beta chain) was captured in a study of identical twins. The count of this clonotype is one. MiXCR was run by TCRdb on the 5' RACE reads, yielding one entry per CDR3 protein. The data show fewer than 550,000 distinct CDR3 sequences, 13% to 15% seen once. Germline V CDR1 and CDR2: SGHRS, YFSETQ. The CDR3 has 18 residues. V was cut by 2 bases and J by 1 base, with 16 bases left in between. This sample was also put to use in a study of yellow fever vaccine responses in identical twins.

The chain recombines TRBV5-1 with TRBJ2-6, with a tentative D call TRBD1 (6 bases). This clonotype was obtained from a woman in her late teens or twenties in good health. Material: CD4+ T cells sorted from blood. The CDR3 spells CASSLRQALQSGANVLTF. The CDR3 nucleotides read TGCGCCAGCAGCTTAAGACAGGCCCTTCAATCTGGGGCCAACGTCCTGACTTTC.